Below are 19 T cell receptor beta chains sequenced from a single sample in a study of regulatory T cells in long-lasting Graves disease. Time point given: newly diagnosed GD, antithyroid drugs for less than 3 months. PBMC-extracted RNA yielded the TCR library. Libraries of TCR beta came from iRepertoire HTBI primers plus Arm-PCR of CDR3 regions. TCRdb re-called the multiplex PCR reads through MiXCR, storing one row per CDR3 protein. The table includes about 540,000 distinct CDR3 sequences, approximately 13% detected once. These same data were also listed under a study on T cells in Graves' hyperthyroidism and ophthalmopathy.

The sequenced sample was peripheral blood mononuclear cells (PBMCs), obtained at new diagnosis, from a patient treated with antithyroid drugs. The source of these receptors is a man aged 25-45 years with Graves disease.

Ten or more counts support this clonotype. The chain links TRBV15 to TRBJ1-4, with a possible D match to TRBD1 (5 bases). V was shortened by 0 bases and J by 15 bases, with 14 bases between the two germline ends. This CDR3 comprises 13 residues. CDR1 LNHNV and CDR2 YYDKDF come from the germline V gene (reference sequence). DNA of the CDR3: TGTGCCACCAGCAGAGATAGGGACCCTACAGTGTTTTTT. Protein product: CATSRDRDPTVFF.

This clonotype came up many times. The chain employs TRBV13 and TRBJ2-3; 12 bases are shared with TRBD2. V shed 5 bases and J 4 bases; nucleotides not matched to a gene: 7. The CDR3 spans 16 residues. The germline V gene has CDR1 PRHDT and CDR2 FYEKMQ (reference sequence). The CDR3 bases are TGTGCCAGCAGCCCCCTAGCGGGAGGGCCCTCAGATACGCAGTATTTT. It translates to CASSPLAGGPSDTQYF.

In this sample, this clonotype turned up many times. The chain combines TRBV2 with TRBJ2-2; D unclear. Germline loops: CDR1 SNHLY, CDR2 FYNNEI. Trimming took 3 bases from V and 5 from J, leaving 10 bases between them. CDR3 length: 14 amino acids. For the CDR3, the DNA is TGTGCCAGCAGTGAGGGCAGTCCAACCGGGGAGCTGTTTTTT. The encoded protein is CASSEGSPTGELFF.

V and J are TRBV5-6 and TRBJ2-3; 9 positions agree with TRBD1. This CDR3 has 15 amino acids. The junction had 4 bases not matched to a gene; V was cut back by 2 bases and J by 3 bases. The germline V gene encodes CDR1 SGHDT and CDR2 YYEEEE. CDR3 sequence reads: CASSFGQGPTDTQYF. CDR3 nucleotide sequence: TGTGCCAGCAGCTTCGGACAGGGGCCAACAGATACGCAGTATTTT.

CDR3 nucleotides: TGTGCCAGCAGTTTAAGGAGGGACGGAAATCAGCCCCAGCATTTT. Translation: CASSLRRDGNQPQHF. The chain couples TRBV27 to TRBJ1-5; weak D call: TRBD1 (5 bases). Germline CDR1 reads MNHEY; CDR2 reads SMNVEV (reference sequence). Trimming took 2 bases from V and 4 from J, leaving 12 bases between them. There are 15 residues in the CDR3.

To note about this clonotype: This could be a read error, since a much larger clone is one nucleotide away. This rearrangement joins TRBV5-1 to TRBJ2-1; TRBD2 agrees at 11 bases. CDR3 length equals 19 residues. J gave up 6 bases and V 4 bases, and 18 bases lay outside the gene matches. The germline CDR1 and CDR2 sequences are SGHRS and YFSETQ. CDR3 in DNA: TGCGCCAGCAGCGATCTTGGGCGGAGAACCGGGACTAGCGGCAATGAGCAGTTCTTC. Protein: CASSDLGRRTGTSGNEQFF.

Of note for this clonotype: A much larger clone lies a single base off, so this may be a read error. V gene TRBV7-8 combines with J gene TRBJ2-3; possibly TRBD2 for D (5 bases). The CDR3 is made up of 14 amino acids. From germline, CDR1 is SGHVS and CDR2 FQNEAQ. Trimming cost V 7 bases and J 2 bases, with 13 bases left between them. The DNA for the CDR3 is TGTGCCAGCAATCTCTGGGGAGACACAGATACGCAGTATTTT. It is translated as CASNLWGDTDTQYF. The whole variable domain, filled in from reference TRBV7-8 and TRBJ2-3, reads GAGVSQSPRYKVAKRGQDVALRCDPISGHVSLFWYQQALGQGPEFLTYFQNEAQLDKSGLPSDRFFAERPEGSVSTLKIQRTQQEDSAVYLCASNLWGDTDTQYFGPGTRLTVL.

In its sample, this clonotype was seen many times. V is TRBV28 and J is TRBJ1-1; a possible D gene is TRBD1 (5 bases). The CDR3 spans 12 residues. Germline V lookup: CDR1 MDHEN, CDR2 SYDVKM. V lost 6 bases, J lost 10 bases, and 15 bases lay in between. CDR3 sequence reads: CASSRGTPAAFF. CDR3 bases: TGTGCCAGCAGCCGAGGGACTCCCGCAGCTTTCTTT.

Of note for this clonotype: A much larger clone lies a single base off, so this may be a read error. The chain combines TRBV6-2 or TRBV6-3 with TRBJ1-6; the D gene is possibly TRBD1 (5 bases). Germline CDR1 MNHEY, CDR2 SVGEGT. This CDR3 spans 17 amino acids. The V and J ends lost 5 bases and 7 bases respectively, with 21 bases between them. The CDR3 sequence is CASSERGVNLRNSPLHF. CDR3 DNA sequence: TGTGCCAGCAGTGAACGGGGGGTAAACTTGAGGAATTCACCCCTCCACTTT.

The genes are TRBV18 and TRBJ2-1; 10 bases are shared with TRBD2. This CDR3 is 15 amino acids long. V was pared by 0 bases and J by 7 bases, with 3 bases of the junction left unmatched. Germline V CDR1 and CDR2: KGHSH, LQKENI. The CDR3 loop reads CASSPPVTSGNEQFF. The CDR3 DNA follows: TGTGCCAGCTCACCACCGGTGACTAGCGGGAATGAGCAGTTCTTC.

This clonotype has at least ten counts. The chain links TRBV6-1 to TRBJ1-2; D is perhaps TRBD1 (6 bases). CDR1 and CDR2 from the germline V gene are MNHNS and SASEGT. The germline V and J ends were trimmed by 4 bases and 4 bases, with 16 bases remaining between them. There are 15 residues in the CDR3. CDR3 sequence reads: CASSASYRDVYGYTF. The CDR3 coding sequence is TGTGCCAGCAGTGCTTCTTACAGGGACGTCTATGGCTACACCTTC.

Only a few counts were recorded for this clonotype. This may arise from a read error, as a much more abundant clone is one base away. The V and J genes are TRBV7-8 and TRBJ1-3; 8 bases agree with TRBD1. From germline, CDR1 is SGHVS and CDR2 FQNEAQ. The CDR3 loop spans 14 amino acids. The CDR3 nucleotides read TGTGCCAGCAGCCCGGACAGGGCTGGAGACACCATATATTTT. The encoded protein is CASSPDRAGDTIYF.

V usage is TRBV9 and J usage is TRBJ2-1; the D gene is possibly TRBD2 (5 bases). V was trimmed by 3 bases and J by 4 bases, leaving 14 bases between them. Germline loops: CDR1 SGDLS, CDR2 YYNGEE. CDR3 length: 15 residues. This CDR3 reads CASSGPSIRYNEQFF. The CDR3 nucleotides read TGTGCCAGCAGCGGACCTAGCATACGATACAATGAGCAGTTCTTC. Supplemented by reference TRBV9 and TRBJ2-1, the full variable domain reads DSGVTQTPKHLITATGQRVTLRCSPRSGDLSVYWYQQSLDQGLQFLIQYYNGEERAKGNILERFSAQQFPDLHSELNLSSLELGDSALYFCASSGPSIRYNEQFFGPGTRLTVL.

The V call is TRBV20-1, the J call TRBJ1-1, with 11 positions matching TRBD1. Trimming cost V 5 bases and J 1 base; bases outside gene matches: 6. Germline CDR1 is DFQATT and CDR2 is SNEGSKA (reference sequence). This CDR3 has 15 amino acids. This CDR3 is CSAWDRGKGNTEAFF. The DNA for the CDR3 is TGCAGTGCTTGGGACAGGGGGAAGGGGAACACTGAAGCTTTCTTT.

As to this clonotype: A far larger clone is only one base removed, so a read error is likely. The chain is built from TRBV13 and TRBJ2-7, with D perhaps TRBD1 or TRBD2 (6 bases each). This CDR3 has 13 amino acids. Germline CDR1 and CDR2: PRHDT and FYEKMQ (reference sequence). The CDR3 sequence is CASGLGGSDEQYF. The CDR3 nucleotides are TGTGCCAGCGGCTTAGGGGGGAGCGACGAGCAGTACTTC.

As regards this clonotype: A read error is possible here, since a much larger clone lies one base away. The CDR3 region is CASSPGTPPNEQLF. Written as DNA, the CDR3 is TGTGCCAGCAGTCCAGGGACGCCGCCCAATGAGCAGCTCTTC. V usage is TRBV6-1 and J usage is TRBJ2-1, with D perhaps matching TRBD1 or TRBD2 (5 bases each). The CDR3 consists of 14 residues. The germline V gene encodes CDR1 MNHNS and CDR2 SASEGT.

J is TRBJ1-5 and V is TRBV9; D gene ambiguous. Looked up from germline, CDR1 is SGDLS and CDR2 is YYNGEE. The CDR3 runs to 15 residues. V dropped 0 bases and J dropped 1 base, with 8 bases sitting between them. CDR3 amino acids: CASSVEGWSNQPQHF. CDR3 nucleotides: TGTGCCAGCAGCGTAGAAGGGTGGAGCAATCAGCCCCAGCATTTT.

The chain uses TRBV27 and TRBJ1-5, with D unclear. CDR3 size: 15 residues. V lost 5 bases, J lost 9 bases, and 20 bases lay in between. Germline V gene sequence: CDR1 MNHEY, CDR2 SMNVEV (reference sequence). CDR3 DNA sequence: TGTGCCAGCAGTCCCAACCGCCTGGCGGTCGGGCCCCAGCATTTT. Encoded protein: CASSPNRLAVGPQHF.

V is TRBV3-1 and J is TRBJ2-1, with 7 positions matching TRBD2. The CDR3 totals 17 residues. Germline V gives CDR1 LGHDT, CDR2 YNNKEL (reference sequence). With 0 bases clipped from V and 4 bases from J, the junction kept 9 bases outside the gene matches. The CDR3 nucleotides are TGTGCCAGCAGCCAAGATATGGGGGAGGGCCCTTACAATGAGCAGTTCTTC. It codes for CASSQDMGEGPYNEQFF.